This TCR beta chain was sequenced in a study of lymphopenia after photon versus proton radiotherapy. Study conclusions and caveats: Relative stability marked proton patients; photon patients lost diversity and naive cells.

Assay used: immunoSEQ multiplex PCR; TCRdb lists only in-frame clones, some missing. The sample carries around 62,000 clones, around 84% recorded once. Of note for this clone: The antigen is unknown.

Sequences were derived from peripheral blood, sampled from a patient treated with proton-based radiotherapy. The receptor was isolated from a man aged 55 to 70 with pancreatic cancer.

CDR3 residues: CASSFGGLPEAFF. The CDR3 nucleotides are TGTGCCAGCAGCTTCGGGGGGCTCCCTGAAGCTTTCTTT. The chain joins TRBV11-2 to TRBJ1-1; D may be TRBD1 (6 bases). Germline loops: CDR1 SGHAT, CDR2 FQNNGV. Trimming cost V 3 bases and J 6 bases, with 11 bases left between them. The CDR3 spans 13 residues.